The 23 T cell receptor beta chains listed next were all sequenced from one sample in a study of CXCR3-negative and CXCR3-positive naive CD8 T cells. For these receptors, no antigen is known. General observations from the study: More hydrophobic TRB CDR3s occurred in CXCR3-positive than in CXCR3-negative naive cells.

The authors made the TRB cDNA libraries by 5' RACE using UMI labels. TCRdb reprocessed the 5' RACE reads and reports one entry per CDR3 protein, with no DNA. The sample data list roughly 140,000 distinct CDR3 sequences. The material sequenced was naive CXCR3+ CD8+ T cells from blood. Subset here: CD45RO-CCR7+CD27+CD95- naive CD8+ T cells expressing CXCR3 (TNR3+). The source of these receptors is a human donor in good health. Some clones in this sample may be carry-over from other donors' samples.

The V and J genes are TRBV7-9 and TRBJ2-3. This CDR3 is 14 amino acids long. The germline CDR1 and CDR2 sequences are SEHNR and FQNEAQ (reference sequence). The CDR3 here is CASSIGLAGNTQYF.

V gene TRBV28 combines with J gene TRBJ1-2; the TCRdb call, TRBD1, lacks DNA for checking. Per germline, CDR1 MDHEN and CDR2 SYDVKM. This CDR3 has 18 amino acids. CDR3: CASSSSPLGAGHDYGYTF.

The chain is built from TRBV7-8 and TRBJ2-5; the TCRdb D gene call, TRBD1, has no DNA to confirm it. There are 15 residues in the CDR3. In germline, CDR1 is SGHVS, CDR2 FQNEAQ. This CDR3 is CASSQGTGVGETQYF. Using reference TRBV7-8 and TRBJ2-5 for the parts outside the CDR3, the full variable domain is GAGVSQSPRYKVAKRGQDVALRCDPISGHVSLFWYQQALGQGPEFLTYFQNEAQLDKSGLPSDRFFAERPEGSVSTLKIQRTQQEDSAVYLCASSQGTGVGETQYFGPGTRLLVL.

This chain uses TRBV7-8 with TRBJ2-5. The CDR3 is 13 residues long. The germline V gene has CDR1 SGHVS and CDR2 FQNEAQ. The CDR3 is CASSLRWQETQYF.

The chain's CDR3 is CSAATGGSSYNEQFF. V usage is TRBV20-1 and J usage is TRBJ2-1; absent DNA, TCRdb's TRBD1 call cannot be checked. Germline assignment: CDR1 DFQATT and CDR2 SNEGSKA (reference sequence). CDR3 length: 15 residues.

The chain carries TRBV20-1 and TRBJ2-5. Germline loops: CDR1 DFQATT, CDR2 SNEGSKA (reference sequence). The CDR3 extends over 13 amino acids. This CDR3 is CSATDLGTETQYF.

The chain is built from TRBV19 and TRBJ1-5; without DNA, the TCRdb call of TRBD1 cannot be checked. The CDR3 runs to 15 residues. Germline loops: CDR1 LNHDA, CDR2 SQIVND (reference sequence). The CDR3 region is CASSPSGQLNQPQHF.

The chain uses TRBV7-9 and TRBJ2-7; TCRdb's assignment of TRBD1 cannot be checked, as there is no DNA. Germline CDR1 SEHNR, CDR2 FQNEAQ (reference sequence). The length of the CDR3 is 14 residues. The CDR3 spells CASSLTGTTYEQYF.

The genes are TRBV4-3 and TRBJ2-6; TCRdb's D call of TRBD2 is untestable without DNA. This CDR3 is built from 17 residues. Germline values: CDR1 LGHNA, CDR2 YSLEER. The CDR3 protein is CASSRSGGTSGANVLTF.

The chain recombines TRBV5-4 with TRBJ1-2. CDR1 and CDR2 from the germline V gene are SGHNT and YYREEE (reference sequence). The CDR3 loop spans 12 amino acids. CDR3 sequence reads: CASSGGVYGYTF.

The chain's CDR3 is CASGLGAGTEAFF. The chain combines TRBV12-3 or TRBV12-4 with TRBJ1-1. CDR3 size: 13 residues.

This CDR3 is CSARDTLIDTQYF. The chain joins TRBV20-1 to TRBJ2-3. The germline gives CDR1 DFQATT, CDR2 SNEGSKA (reference sequence). The CDR3 contains 13 residues.

The J gene is TRBJ2-5, the V gene TRBV7-9; TCRdb names TRBD1, which stays unverified in the absence of DNA. From germline, CDR1 is SEHNR and CDR2 FQNEAQ (reference sequence). The CDR3 has 14 residues. CDR3 sequence reads: CASSFVRGEETQYF.

The genes are TRBV29-1 and TRBJ1-1; the TCRdb call, TRBD1, lacks DNA for checking. CDR3 size: 13 residues. Per germline, CDR1 SQVTM and CDR2 ANQGSEA. The CDR3 sequence: CSVEPGVDTEAFF.

This chain joins TRBV28 and TRBJ1-6; lacking DNA, the TRBD1 call made by TCRdb goes unchecked. CDR1 and CDR2 (germline): MDHEN, SYDVKM. CDR3 size: 16 residues. The CDR3 sequence: CASSPGRTSYNSPLHF.

This chain joins TRBV20-1 and TRBJ2-7; TCRdb reports TRBD1, a call that lacks DNA to check it against. Germline values: CDR1 DFQATT, CDR2 SNEGSKA (reference sequence). The CDR3 runs 13 residues. CDR3 residues: CSAEDTSSYEQYF.

This chain connects TRBV28 to TRBJ1-5. This CDR3 is built from 15 residues. The germline CDR1 and CDR2 sequences are MDHEN and SYDVKM. This CDR3 is CAIWGNTDSNQPQHF.

The chain couples TRBV7-2 to TRBJ2-2; as DNA is missing, the TRBD2 call by TCRdb cannot be tested. The germline V gene encodes CDR1 SGHTA and CDR2 FQGNSA. CDR3 length: 17 amino acids. The CDR3 loop is CASSLYGGREYTGELFF.

The gene calls are TRBV5-1 and TRBJ1-1; lacking DNA, the TRBD1 call made by TCRdb goes unchecked. The CDR3 covers 16 residues. Germline CDR1 reads SGHRS; CDR2 reads YFSETQ. The CDR3 spells CASSPGQGARGTEAFF. Using reference TRBV5-1 and TRBJ1-1 for the parts outside the CDR3, the full variable domain is KAGVTQTPRYLIKTRGQQVTLSCSPISGHRSVSWYQQTPGQGLQFLFEYFSETQRNKGNFPGRFSGRQFSNSRSEMNVSTLELGDSALYLCASSPGQGARGTEAFFGQGTRLTVV.

The rearrangement uses TRBV27 and TRBJ1-4. Germline V CDR1 and CDR2: MNHEY, SMNVEV (reference sequence). The CDR3 has 11 residues. The CDR3 loop is CASGNNEKLFF.

The V and J genes are TRBV12-3 or TRBV12-4 and TRBJ1-1. The CDR3 runs 17 residues. CDR3 region: CASSLPGRAVVNTEAFF.

The chain is built from TRBV12-3 or TRBV12-4 and TRBJ2-3; the D call from TCRdb, TRBD2, cannot be confirmed without DNA. The CDR3 has 14 amino acids. The CDR3 sequence is CASKTSFSTDTQYF.

The chain links TRBV7-9 to TRBJ1-4; TCRdb selects TRBD1, and the lack of DNA leaves this call unchecked. Germline loops: CDR1 SEHNR, CDR2 FQNEAQ (reference sequence). The CDR3 is 15 residues long. This CDR3 is CASSYSTGHREKLFF.